This T cell receptor beta chain was captured in a study of blood T cell repertoires in COVID-19. Study-level information: Italy, Spain and the United States were the sources of the convalescent and acute COVID-19 samples. Sources were T cells, B-cell-depleted T cells, or PBMCs; the material itself was cDNA or gDNA.

Recruitment covered some 25 US areas and drew participants whose ages spanned about 18 to 89 years. Each recovered donor of Cohort 3 presented with two negative PCRs, clearance, or symptom resolution. The germline CDR1 and CDR2 sequences are MNHEY and SVGAGI. J lost 9 bases, V lost 4 bases, and 9 bases had no gene match. This CDR3 region has 16 residues. Some clones are missing from TCRdb's copy, which holds only in-frame ones; the method was immunoSEQ multiplex PCR. This sample yields about 150,000 clones, of which about 80% are seen a single time; about 7.2% belongs to the top ten. The receptor was isolated from a man in his fifties or sixties who had recovered from COVID-19. V is TRBV6-5 and J is TRBJ1-6; TRBD1 matches at 10 bases. Sequencing input: PBMCs or T cells enriched from blood (not recorded which). The CDR3, as DNA: TGTGCCAGCAGTTTAGACAGGGGGCCGGGAGGTTCACCCCTCCACTTT. It yields the protein CASSLDRGPGGSPLHF.